This T cell receptor (beta chain) was captured in a study of shared clonotypes between healthy human individuals. The material for each subset, its genomic DNA, was split evenly across several immunoSEQ plates. Assay used: immunoSEQ multiplex PCR; TCRdb lists only in-frame clones, some missing. The table has about 510,000 clones, about 79% seen once; the top ten hold around 12%. On this clone itself: Its antigen is not known.

The CDR3 covers 15 residues. Germline assignment: CDR1 SGHVS and CDR2 FNYEAQ. Trimming left V 1 base short and J 4 bases short, with 10 bases between. The donors, all of them Caucasian adults, lived in Nashville, Tennessee. Tens of millions of PBMCs supplied genomic DNA for unsorted samples. Study-wide results and limits: What limited the represented genetic and exposure-history diversity was the small number of donors.

What was sequenced was PBMCs. The origin of this receptor is a woman aged 35 to 49 in good health. Some clones in this sample may be carry-over from other donors' samples. The chain has TRBV7-6 and TRBJ1-4; D is ambiguous. This CDR3 is CASSLGWGVNEKLFF. CDR3 coding DNA: TGTGCCAGCAGCTTAGGGTGGGGAGTTAATGAAAAACTGTTTTTT.